Each of the 28 T cell receptor beta chains below was sequenced from the same sample in a study of neurological immune-mediated disorders. From the 5' RACE reads, TCRdb called clonotypes with MiXCR, one entry per CDR3 protein. The table has some 120,000 distinct CDR3 sequences, approximately 3.2% seen once. Sequencing was carried out using PBMCs. Receptor source: a woman aged 25 to 39 with multiple sclerosis.

In this sample, this clonotype turned up many times. CDR3 coding DNA: TGCGCCAGCAGCTTGGGGGTGGGTGAAGCTTTCTTT. As protein: CASSLGVGEAFF. The J gene is TRBJ1-1, the V gene TRBV5-1; no reliable D call. The V and J ends lost 0 bases and 7 bases respectively, with 7 bases between them. The CDR3 has 12 amino acids. Germline CDR1 and CDR2: SGHRS and YFSETQ.

The chain joins TRBV10-3 to TRBJ2-1, with 8 bases lining up with TRBD2. The CDR3 extends over 16 amino acids. The V gene end was trimmed by 10 bases and the J gene end by 0 bases; junction bases not matched to a gene: 11. Germline CDR1 is ENHRY and CDR2 is SYGVKD. The CDR3 region has the DNA TGTGCCACCCAGGTGGCGGGGGGCCTCTCCTACAATGAGCAGTTCTTC. Residues: CATQVAGGLSYNEQFF.

Many counts were recorded for this clonotype. V usage is TRBV6-2 or TRBV6-3 and J usage is TRBJ2-1; 9 bases are shared with TRBD2. Trimming cost V 6 bases and J 2 bases; bases outside gene matches: 5. CDR3 size: 15 residues. Germline V gene lookup returns CDR1 MNHEY and CDR2 SVGEGT. CDR3 DNA: TGTGCCAGCAGACGGACTAGCGTTGCCTACAATGAGCAGTTCTTC. As protein: CASRRTSVAYNEQFF.

The sample holds many counts of this clonotype. The rearrangement joins TRBV20-1 to TRBJ2-1, with a tentative D call TRBD2 (6 bases). The CDR3 sequence is 20 residues long. V gave up 0 bases and J gave up 8 bases, with 32 bases separating them. From germline, CDR1 is DFQATT and CDR2 SNEGSKA (reference sequence). The CDR3 sequence: CSARDGIRQSYGTPLDEQFF. The CDR3 DNA sequence: TGCAGTGCTAGAGATGGTATTAGGCAGAGTTACGGGACTCCCCTCGATGAGCAGTTCTTC.

The table lists this clonotype with a few counts. This rearrangement joins TRBV12-3 or TRBV12-4 to TRBJ1-2, with TRBD1 as a possible D gene (6 bases). This CDR3 is 14 amino acids long. V was cut by 4 bases and J by 6 bases, with 15 bases left in between. The CDR3, as DNA: TGTGCCAGCAGTTCGTCGGACAGAAAAAATGGCTACACCTTC. This translates into CASSSSDRKNGYTF.

This clonotype was observed a few times. This chain uses TRBV20-1 with TRBJ1-5; D gene ambiguous. Trimming removed 1 base at V and 1 base at J, with 11 bases between. The CDR3 covers 15 residues. Germline V gene lookup returns CDR1 DFQATT and CDR2 SNEGSKA (reference sequence). CDR3 DNA sequence: TGCAGTGCTAGAGGGCGGGGAAACAGCAATCAGCCCCAGCATTTT. This codes for CSARGRGNSNQPQHF.

Many counts were recorded for this clonotype. This chain uses TRBV27 with TRBJ2-7, with 8 bases fitting TRBD1. V lost 3 bases to trimming and J lost 2 bases; unmatched junction nucleotides: 3. Looked up from germline, CDR1 is MNHEY and CDR2 is SMNVEV (reference sequence). The CDR3 extends over 14 amino acids. This CDR3 reads CASSFRQGPYEQYF. As DNA, the CDR3 is TGTGCCAGCAGTTTTAGACAGGGGCCCTACGAGCAGTACTTC.

This clonotype has at least ten counts. The V and J genes are TRBV29-1 and TRBJ2-2; a weak D match, TRBD2 (5 bases). CDR1 is SQVTM and CDR2 is ANQGSEA in the germline V gene. The CDR3 sequence is 14 residues long. Trimming took 0 bases from V and 4 from J, leaving 9 bases between them. CDR3 sequence reads: CSVEDRRGTGELFF. The CDR3 DNA sequence: TGCAGCGTTGAAGATCGACGGGGCACCGGGGAGCTGTTTTTT.

This clonotype occurred many times. The chain is built from TRBV7-7 and TRBJ2-1; weak D call: TRBD2 (5 bases). The V and J ends lost 3 bases and 2 bases respectively, with 11 bases between them. Looked up from germline, CDR1 is SSHAT and CDR2 is FNYEAQ (reference sequence). The CDR3 runs 15 residues. The CDR3 loop reads CASSLDSQPYNEQFF. The CDR3 nucleotides are TGTGCCAGCAGCTTGGACTCACAACCCTACAATGAGCAGTTCTTC.

Here the CDR3 DNA reads TGTGCCAGCAGCTTAGCGGGCGGGACTAGTGGCTTCGAGCAGTACTTC. Translated: CASSLAGGTSGFEQYF. The chain joins TRBV7-2 to TRBJ2-7; TRBD2 agrees at 8 bases. V trimming: 0 bases; J trimming: 6 bases; junction bases outside the gene matches: 10. CDR1 and CDR2 from the germline V gene are SGHTA and FQGNSA. The CDR3 length is 16 residues.

This clonotype was counted ten times or more. CDR3 nucleotides: TGTGCCAGCAGCCCAAGGTTCAATAATTCACCCCTCCACTTT. It translates to CASSPRFNNSPLHF. The chain uses TRBV7-2 and TRBJ1-6; D is unclear. Per the germline V gene, CDR1 is SGHTA and CDR2 is FQGNSA. This CDR3 is 14 amino acids long. V was pared by 5 bases and J by 5 bases, with 10 bases between.

This clonotype was observed many times. This chain links TRBV5-1 with TRBJ1-6, with TRBD1 matching 11 bases. Trimming removed 4 bases from V and 8 bases from J; junction bases left unmatched: 8. Per germline, CDR1 SGHRS and CDR2 YFSETQ. The CDR3 runs 16 residues. The CDR3 sequence is CASSDGQGARDSPLHF. CDR3 nucleotide sequence: TGCGCCAGCAGCGATGGACAGGGGGCGCGGGATTCACCCCTCCACTTT.

The table lists this clonotype with many counts. The gene calls are TRBV28 and TRBJ1-5; maybe TRBD1 (5 bases). V was pared by 4 bases and J by 9 bases, with 22 bases between. CDR3 length equals 16 residues. Germline assignment: CDR1 MDHEN and CDR2 SYDVKM. The CDR3, as DNA: TGTGCCAGCAGTTCCCAGGGTGTTCCAATGGCGCGGCCCCAGCATTTT. It specifies CASSSQGVPMARPQHF.

This clonotype was recorded many times. The CDR3 region is CASSLVLGTGEKLFF. DNA for the CDR3: TGTGCCAGCAGTTTAGTCCTAGGGACAGGGGAAAAACTGTTTTTT. The chain combines TRBV12-3 or TRBV12-4 with TRBJ1-4; 9 positions match TRBD1. With V trimmed by 1 base and J by 8 bases, 5 bases remained unmatched. The CDR3 loop spans 15 amino acids.

Many counts were recorded for this clonotype. This rearrangement joins TRBV5-1 to TRBJ2-3; 15 bases are a match to TRBD2. V shed 4 bases and J 3 bases; nucleotides not matched to a gene: 9. The CDR3 is 18 residues long. Germline CDR1 and CDR2: SGHRS and YFSETQ. CDR3 DNA: TGCGCCAGCAGCCGAATCGGACTAGCGGGAGGGCCAACAGATACGCAGTATTTT. Translating gives CASSRIGLAGGPTDTQYF.

As regards this clonotype: A much more abundant neighbour one base away suggests this may be a read error. The chain is built from TRBV7-9 and TRBJ2-2, with 12 bases lining up with TRBD2. CDR3 length: 17 residues. The germline V gene has CDR1 SEHNR and CDR2 FQNEAQ (reference sequence). The CDR3 protein is CASSPLLAGGNTGALFF. The CDR3 region has the DNA TGTGCCAGCAGCCCCCTTCTAGCGGGGGGGAACACCGGGGCGCTGTTTTTT.

This clonotype was detected many times. V usage is TRBV20-1 and J usage is TRBJ2-2; D not certain. The V end was cut by 1 base, the J end by 0 bases, with 3 bases between. CDR3 length equals 13 residues. CDR1 is DFQATT and CDR2 is SNEGSKA in the germline V gene (reference sequence). CDR3 in amino acids: CSARGPNTGELFF. In DNA form, the CDR3 reads TGCAGTGCTAGAGGGCCGAACACCGGGGAGCTGTTTTTT.

This clonotype came up many times. The V gene is TRBV12-3 or TRBV12-4, the J gene TRBJ2-1; D unclear. The CDR3 spans 14 residues. Trimming left V 1 base short and J 7 bases short, with 11 bases between. CDR3 in DNA: TGTGCCAGCAGTTTAGTTGGCCCCCCGAATGAGCAGTTCTTC. The encoded protein is CASSLVGPPNEQFF.

In this sample, this clonotype turned up many times. The rearrangement links TRBV5-6 to TRBJ2-7; 10 bases are shared with TRBD2. CDR3 size: 14 residues. After removal of 5 bases from V and 5 bases from J, the junction contained 7 bases not matched to a gene. CDR1 is SGHDT, CDR2 YYEEEE, per germline. In DNA form, the CDR3 reads TGTGCCAGCAGTTTCGGGACTAGCGTCCACGAGCAGTACTTC. Residues: CASSFGTSVHEQYF.

Concerning this clonotype itself: A much larger clone differs from this one at a single base, so this may be a read error. This chain uses TRBV5-1 with TRBJ1-1; D is unresolved. The CDR3 length is 14 residues. The germline CDR1 and CDR2 sequences are SGHRS and YFSETQ. V dropped 4 bases and J dropped 5 bases, with 15 bases sitting between them. CDR3 nucleotide sequence: TGCGCCAGCAGCCCCCTCAAACAAGTAACTGAAGCTTTCTTT. Translating gives CASSPLKQVTEAFF.

This clonotype was counted ten times or more. V usage is TRBV7-2 and J usage is TRBJ1-6, with D uncertain. This CDR3 has 11 residues. Trimming removed 1 base from V and 8 bases from J, with 0 bases in between. Germline CDR1 reads SGHTA; CDR2 reads FQGNSA. CDR3 sequence (DNA): TGTGCCAGCAGCTTAGATTCACCCCTCCACTTT. It codes for CASSLDSPLHF.

This clonotype was found a few times. The chain carries TRBV5-1 and TRBJ2-7; 12 bases are a match to TRBD2. Looked up from germline, CDR1 is SGHRS and CDR2 is YFSETQ. The V and J ends lost 0 bases and 4 bases, in that order; junction bases with no gene match: 8. The length of the CDR3 is 17 residues. The DNA of the CDR3 is TGCGCCAGCAGCTTGGCCCCTACTAGCGGGGGGTCATACGAGCAGTACTTC. Protein: CASSLAPTSGGSYEQYF.

This clonotype was detected ten times or more. This chain links TRBV9 with TRBJ1-2; D ambiguous. V lost 2 bases and J lost 4, with 15 bases in between. CDR3 length equals 15 residues. From germline, CDR1 is SGDLS and CDR2 YYNGEE. CDR3 protein: CASSVTGESLYGYTF. The CDR3 coding sequence is TGTGCCAGCAGCGTCACGGGCGAGTCCCTCTATGGCTACACCTTC.

This clonotype was detected many times. Written as DNA, the CDR3 is TGTGCCAGCAGCCCGTTTGCGGGCACTGAAGCTTTCTTT. Translation gives CASSPFAGTEAFF. The rearrangement uses TRBV7-2 and TRBJ1-1, with unresolved D. The CDR3 is made up of 13 amino acids. V was shortened by 5 bases and J by 4 bases, with 11 bases between the two germline ends. CDR1 and CDR2 from the germline V gene are SGHTA and FQGNSA.

This clonotype was recorded a few times. The chain links TRBV19 to TRBJ2-1, with D possibly matching TRBD1 (6 bases). V gave up 2 bases and J gave up 5 bases, with 13 bases separating them. From germline, CDR1 is LNHDA and CDR2 SQIVND (reference sequence). This CDR3 contains 15 residues. In DNA, the CDR3 is TGTGCCAGTAGTATACTGTTGGGGGCACACAATGAGCAGTTCTTC. The encoded protein is CASSILLGAHNEQFF. Drawing the rest from reference TRBV19 and TRBJ2-1, the complete variable domain is DGGITQSPKYLFRKEGQNVTLSCEQNLNHDAMYWYRQDPGQGLRLIYYSQIVNDFQKGDIAEGYSVSREKKESFPLTVTSAQKNPTAFYLCASSILLGAHNEQFFGPGTRLTVL.

This clonotype showed up many times. The chain recombines TRBV5-1 with TRBJ1-1, with TRBD1 as a possible D gene (5 bases). CDR3 length: 16 residues. Germline-derived CDR1 and CDR2 are SGHRS and YFSETQ. V was shortened by 4 bases and J by 3 bases, with 19 bases between the two germline ends. The CDR3 nucleotides are TGCGCCAGCAGCCCCGGGGGTAGAAGGGGAGACACTGAAGCTTTCTTT. It translates to CASSPGGRRGDTEAFF.

Many counts were recorded for this clonotype. The rearrangement links TRBV10-3 to TRBJ2-3; D gene unclear. CDR1 is ENHRY and CDR2 is SYGVKD in the germline V gene. CDR3 size: 14 residues. V lost 4 bases and J 3 bases, leaving 11 bases between the germline ends. CDR3 DNA: TGTGCCATCAGTGTTCAGGCGGCGACAGATACGCAGTATTTT. Translated, it gives CAISVQAATDTQYF.

This clonotype was detected many times. The V and J genes are TRBV20-1 and TRBJ1-6; TRBD1 is a possible D gene (5 bases). In germline, CDR1 is DFQATT, CDR2 SNEGSKA (reference sequence). Trimming shortened V by 7 bases and J by 8 bases, and 12 bases separated the two germline ends. This CDR3 region has 12 residues. CDR3 residues: CSGARGDSPLHF. The CDR3 bases are TGCAGTGGGGCAAGAGGGGATTCACCCCTCCACTTT.